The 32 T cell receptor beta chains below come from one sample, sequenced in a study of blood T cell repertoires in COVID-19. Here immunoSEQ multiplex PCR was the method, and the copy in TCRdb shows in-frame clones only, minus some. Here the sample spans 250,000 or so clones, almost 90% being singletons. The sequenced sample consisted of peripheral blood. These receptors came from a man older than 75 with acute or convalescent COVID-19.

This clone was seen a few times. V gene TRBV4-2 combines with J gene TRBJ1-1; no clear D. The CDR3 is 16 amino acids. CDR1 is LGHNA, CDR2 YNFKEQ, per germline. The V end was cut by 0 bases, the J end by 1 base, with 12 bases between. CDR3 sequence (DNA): TGTGCCAGCAGCCAAGAGGTCAACAGACCGAACACTGAAGCTTTCTTT. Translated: CASSQEVNRPNTEAFF.

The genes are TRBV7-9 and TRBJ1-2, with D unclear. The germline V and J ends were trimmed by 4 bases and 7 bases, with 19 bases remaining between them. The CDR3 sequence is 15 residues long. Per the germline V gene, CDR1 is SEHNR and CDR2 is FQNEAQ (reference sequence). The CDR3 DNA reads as TGTGCCAGCAGCTCAGGCGCTATCAGACACTCTGGCTACACCTTC. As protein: CASSSGAIRHSGYTF. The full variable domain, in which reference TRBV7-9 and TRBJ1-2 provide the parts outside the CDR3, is DTGVSQNPRHKITKRGQNVTFRCDPISEHNRLYWYRQTLGQGPEFLTYFQNEAQLEKSRLLSDRFSAERPKGSFSTLEIQRTEQGDSAMYLCASSSGAIRHSGYTFGSGTRLTVV.

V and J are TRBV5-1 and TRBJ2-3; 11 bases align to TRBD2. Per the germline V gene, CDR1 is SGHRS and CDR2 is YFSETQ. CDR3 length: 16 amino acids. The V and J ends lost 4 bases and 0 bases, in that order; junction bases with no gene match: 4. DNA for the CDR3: TGCGCCAGCAGCATGGGACTAGCGGAGAGCACAGATACGCAGTATTTT. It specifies CASSMGLAESTDTQYF.

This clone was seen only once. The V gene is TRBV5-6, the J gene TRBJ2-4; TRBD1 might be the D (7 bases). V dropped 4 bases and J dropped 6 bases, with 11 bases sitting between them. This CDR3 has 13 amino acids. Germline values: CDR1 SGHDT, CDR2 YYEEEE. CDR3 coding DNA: TGTGCCAGCAGCCGACAGGGAGGAAACATTCAGTACTTC. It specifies CASSRQGGNIQYF.

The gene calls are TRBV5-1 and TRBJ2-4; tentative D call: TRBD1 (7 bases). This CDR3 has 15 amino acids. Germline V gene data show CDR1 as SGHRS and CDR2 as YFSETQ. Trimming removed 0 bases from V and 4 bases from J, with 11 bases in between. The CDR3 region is CASSLEAGGKNIQYF. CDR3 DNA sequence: TGCGCCAGCAGCTTGGAAGCAGGGGGGAAAAACATTCAGTACTTC.

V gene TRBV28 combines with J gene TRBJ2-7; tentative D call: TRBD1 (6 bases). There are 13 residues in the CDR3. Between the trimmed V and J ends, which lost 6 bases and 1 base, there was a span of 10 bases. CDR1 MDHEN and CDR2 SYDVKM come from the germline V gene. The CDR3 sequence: CASRTGTSYEQYF. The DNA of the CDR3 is TGTGCCAGCAGGACAGGAACTTCCTACGAGCAGTACTTC. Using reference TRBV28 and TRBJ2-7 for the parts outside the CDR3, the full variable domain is DVKVTQSSRYLVKRTGEKVFLECVQDMDHENMFWYRQDPGLGLRLIYFSYDVKMKEKGDIPEGYSVSREKKERFSLILESASTNQTSMYLCASRTGTSYEQYFGPGTRLTVT.

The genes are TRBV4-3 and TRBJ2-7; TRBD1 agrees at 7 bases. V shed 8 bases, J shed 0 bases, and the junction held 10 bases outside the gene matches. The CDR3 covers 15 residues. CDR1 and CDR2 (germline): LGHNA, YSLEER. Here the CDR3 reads CASQSSTGISYEQYF. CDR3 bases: TGCGCCAGCCAAAGCTCGACAGGGATCTCCTACGAGCAGTACTTC.

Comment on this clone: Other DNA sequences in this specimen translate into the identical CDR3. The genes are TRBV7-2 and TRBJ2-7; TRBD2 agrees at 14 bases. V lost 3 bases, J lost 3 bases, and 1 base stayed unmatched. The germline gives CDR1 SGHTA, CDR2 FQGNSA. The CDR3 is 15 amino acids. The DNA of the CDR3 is TGTGCCAGCAGCTTGGGGACTAGCGGGAGCTACGAGCAGTACTTC. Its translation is CASSLGTSGSYEQYF.

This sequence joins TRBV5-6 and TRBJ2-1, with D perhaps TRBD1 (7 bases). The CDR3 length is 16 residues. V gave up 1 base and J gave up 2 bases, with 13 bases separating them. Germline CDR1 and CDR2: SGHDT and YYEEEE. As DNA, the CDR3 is TGTGCCAGCAGCTTGTACGACAGGGAGGCCTACAATGAGCAGTTCTTC. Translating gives CASSLYDREAYNEQFF.

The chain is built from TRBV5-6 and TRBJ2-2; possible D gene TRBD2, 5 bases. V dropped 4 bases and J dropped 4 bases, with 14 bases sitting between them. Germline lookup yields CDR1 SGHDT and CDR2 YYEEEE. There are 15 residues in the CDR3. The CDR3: CASSPLVVATGELFF. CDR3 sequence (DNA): TGTGCCAGCAGCCCACTAGTGGTGGCCACCGGGGAGCTGTTTTTT.

CDR3 bases: TGCGCCAGCAGCCTCCGCGCGTTCGGGACAGATTTTCGGGAGCAGTACTTC. This gives the protein CASSLRAFGTDFREQYF. The chain recombines TRBV4-3 with TRBJ2-7; 7 bases agree with TRBD1. The germline gives CDR1 LGHNA, CDR2 YSLEER. Trimming cost V 4 bases and J 7 bases; bases outside gene matches: 19. CDR3 length: 17 amino acids.

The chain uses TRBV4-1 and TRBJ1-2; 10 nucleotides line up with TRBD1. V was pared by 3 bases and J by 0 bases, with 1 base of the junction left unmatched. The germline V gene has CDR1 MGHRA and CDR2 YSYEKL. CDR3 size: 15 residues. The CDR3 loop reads CASSQGQGTNYGYTF. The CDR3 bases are TGCGCCAGCAGCCAGGGACAGGGGACTAACTATGGCTACACCTTC.

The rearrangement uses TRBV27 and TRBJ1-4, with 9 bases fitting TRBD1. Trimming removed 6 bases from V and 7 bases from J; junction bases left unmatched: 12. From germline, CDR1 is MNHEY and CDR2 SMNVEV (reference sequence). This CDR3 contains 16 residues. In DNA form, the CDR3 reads TGTGCCAGCAGGCTTACAGGGGGCGCGTCGCCTGAAAAACTGTTTTTT. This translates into CASRLTGGASPEKLFF.

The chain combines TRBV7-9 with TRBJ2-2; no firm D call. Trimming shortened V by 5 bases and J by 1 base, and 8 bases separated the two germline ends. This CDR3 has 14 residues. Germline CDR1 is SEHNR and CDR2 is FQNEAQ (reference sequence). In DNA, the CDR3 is TGTGCCAGCAGCCCCACGGTGAACACCGGGGAGCTGTTTTTT. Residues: CASSPTVNTGELFF.

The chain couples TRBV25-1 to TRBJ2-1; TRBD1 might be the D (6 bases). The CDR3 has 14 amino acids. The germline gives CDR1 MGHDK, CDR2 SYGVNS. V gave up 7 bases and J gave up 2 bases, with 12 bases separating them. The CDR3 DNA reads TGTGCCAGCAACACAGGGTACCCCTACAATGAGCAGTTCTTC. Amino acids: CASNTGYPYNEQFF. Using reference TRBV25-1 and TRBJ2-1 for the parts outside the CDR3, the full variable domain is EADIYQTPRYLVIGTGKKITLECSQTMGHDKMYWYQQDPGMELHLIHYSYGVNSTEKGDLSSESTVSRIRTEHFPLTLESARPSHTSQYLCASNTGYPYNEQFFGPGTRLTVL.

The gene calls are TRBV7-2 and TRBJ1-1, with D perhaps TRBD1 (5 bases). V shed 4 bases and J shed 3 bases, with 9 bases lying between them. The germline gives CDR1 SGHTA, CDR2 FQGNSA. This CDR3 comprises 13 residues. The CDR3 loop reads CASSSQEYTEAFF. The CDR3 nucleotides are TGTGCCAGCAGCTCACAGGAATACACTGAAGCTTTCTTT.

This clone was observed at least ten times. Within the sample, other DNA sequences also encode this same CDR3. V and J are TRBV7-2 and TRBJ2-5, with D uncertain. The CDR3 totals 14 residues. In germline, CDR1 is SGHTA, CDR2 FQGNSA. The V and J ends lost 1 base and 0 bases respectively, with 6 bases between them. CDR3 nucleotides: TGTGCCAGCAGCTTAGACAGAAACCAAGAGACCCAGTACTTC. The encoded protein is CASSLDRNQETQYF.

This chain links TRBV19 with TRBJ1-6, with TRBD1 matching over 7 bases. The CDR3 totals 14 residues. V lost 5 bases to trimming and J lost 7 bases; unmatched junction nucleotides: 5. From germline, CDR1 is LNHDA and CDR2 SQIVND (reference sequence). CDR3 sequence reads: CASSSWDSNSPLHF. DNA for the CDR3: TGTGCCAGTAGTTCCTGGGACAGCAATTCACCCCTCCACTTT.

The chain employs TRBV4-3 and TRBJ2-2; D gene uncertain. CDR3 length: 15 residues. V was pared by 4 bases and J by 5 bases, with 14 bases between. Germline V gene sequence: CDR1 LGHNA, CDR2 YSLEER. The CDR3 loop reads CASSRASVGTGELFF. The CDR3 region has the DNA TGCGCCAGCAGCCGGGCCTCAGTAGGAACCGGGGAGCTGTTTTTT.

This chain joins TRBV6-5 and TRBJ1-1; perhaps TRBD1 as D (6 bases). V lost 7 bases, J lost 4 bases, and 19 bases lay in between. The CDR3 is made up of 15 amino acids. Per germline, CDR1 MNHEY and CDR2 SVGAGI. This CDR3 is CASTLLEGGITEAFF. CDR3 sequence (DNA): TGTGCCAGCACTCTTCTCGAGGGGGGGATCACTGAAGCTTTCTTT.

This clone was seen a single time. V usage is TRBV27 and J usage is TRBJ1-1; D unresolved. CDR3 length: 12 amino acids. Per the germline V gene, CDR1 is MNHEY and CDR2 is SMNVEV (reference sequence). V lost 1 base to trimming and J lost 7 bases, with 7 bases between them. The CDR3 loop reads CASSLFGGEAFF. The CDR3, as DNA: TGTGCCAGCAGTTTATTTGGCGGTGAAGCTTTCTTT.

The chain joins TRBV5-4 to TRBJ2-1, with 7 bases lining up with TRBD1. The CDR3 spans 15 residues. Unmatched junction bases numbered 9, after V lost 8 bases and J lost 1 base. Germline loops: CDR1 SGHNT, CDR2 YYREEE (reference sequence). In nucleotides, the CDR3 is TGTGCCAGTCCTGGGGACAGACTTTCCTACAATGAGCAGTTCTTC. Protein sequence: CASPGDRLSYNEQFF.

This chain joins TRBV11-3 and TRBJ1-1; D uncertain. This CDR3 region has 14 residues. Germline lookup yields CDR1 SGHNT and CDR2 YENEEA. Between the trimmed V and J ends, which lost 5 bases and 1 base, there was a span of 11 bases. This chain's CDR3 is CASSDTLRNTEAFF. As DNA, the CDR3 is TGTGCCAGCAGCGACACCTTACGGAACACTGAAGCTTTCTTT.

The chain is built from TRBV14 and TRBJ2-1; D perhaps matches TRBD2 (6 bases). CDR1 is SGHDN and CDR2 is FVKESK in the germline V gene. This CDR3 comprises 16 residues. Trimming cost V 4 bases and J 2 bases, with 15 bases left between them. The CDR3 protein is CASSPSRGNTYNEQFF. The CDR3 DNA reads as TGTGCCAGCAGCCCTTCACGGGGGAATACCTACAATGAGCAGTTCTTC.

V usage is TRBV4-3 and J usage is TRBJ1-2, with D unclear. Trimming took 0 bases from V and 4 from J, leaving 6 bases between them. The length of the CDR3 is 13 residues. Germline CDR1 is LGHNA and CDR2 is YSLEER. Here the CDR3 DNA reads TGCGCCAGCAGCCAAGAAGAGTCCTATGGCTACACCTTC. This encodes CASSQEESYGYTF.

The CDR3 loop is CASSLARLAGGPSETQYF. In DNA, the CDR3 is TGTGCCAGCAGCCTCGCGAGGCTAGCGGGAGGGCCATCAGAGACCCAGTACTTC. The chain links TRBV2 to TRBJ2-5, with 12 bases identical to TRBD2. Trimming took 6 bases from V and 4 from J; bases not matched to a gene: 15. This CDR3 region has 18 residues. Germline CDR1 is SNHLY and CDR2 is FYNNEI.

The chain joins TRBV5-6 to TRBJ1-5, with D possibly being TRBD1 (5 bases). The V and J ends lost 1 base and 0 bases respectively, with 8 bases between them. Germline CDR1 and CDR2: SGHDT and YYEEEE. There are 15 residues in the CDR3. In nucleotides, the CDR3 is TGTGCCAGCAGCTTGCGGGGGTTTAGCAATCAGCCCCAGCATTTT. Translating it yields CASSLRGFSNQPQHF.

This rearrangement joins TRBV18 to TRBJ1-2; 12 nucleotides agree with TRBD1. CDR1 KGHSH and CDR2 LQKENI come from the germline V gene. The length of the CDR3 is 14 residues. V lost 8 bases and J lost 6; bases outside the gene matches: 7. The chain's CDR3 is CASHPGQGADGYTF. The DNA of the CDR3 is TGTGCCAGCCATCCGGGACAGGGGGCAGATGGCTACACCTTC. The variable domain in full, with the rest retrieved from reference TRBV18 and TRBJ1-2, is NAGVMQNPRHLVRRRGQEARLRCSPMKGHSHVYWYRQLPEEGLKFMVYLQKENIIDESGMPKERFSAEFPKEGPSILRIQQVVRGDSAAYFCASHPGQGADGYTFGSGTRLTVV.

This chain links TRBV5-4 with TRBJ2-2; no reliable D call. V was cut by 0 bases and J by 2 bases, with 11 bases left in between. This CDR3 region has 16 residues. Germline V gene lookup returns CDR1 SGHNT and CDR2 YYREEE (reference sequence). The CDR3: CASSLDTTTNTGELFF. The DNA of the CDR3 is TGTGCCAGCAGCTTGGATACAACTACTAACACCGGGGAGCTGTTTTTT.

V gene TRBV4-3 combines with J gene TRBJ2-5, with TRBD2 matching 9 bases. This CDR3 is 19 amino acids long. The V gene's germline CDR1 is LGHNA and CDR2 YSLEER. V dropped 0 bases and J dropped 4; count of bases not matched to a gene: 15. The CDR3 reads CASSQDWVKLAGVGETQYF. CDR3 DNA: TGCGCCAGCAGCCAAGATTGGGTCAAGTTAGCGGGAGTCGGAGAGACCCAGTACTTC.

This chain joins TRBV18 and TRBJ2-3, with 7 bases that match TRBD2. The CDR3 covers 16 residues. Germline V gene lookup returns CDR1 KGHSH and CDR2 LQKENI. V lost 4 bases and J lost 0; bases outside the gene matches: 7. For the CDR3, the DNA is TGTGCCAGCTCACGGTCTAGCGGAGCTAGCACAGATACGCAGTATTTT. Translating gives CASSRSSGASTDTQYF.

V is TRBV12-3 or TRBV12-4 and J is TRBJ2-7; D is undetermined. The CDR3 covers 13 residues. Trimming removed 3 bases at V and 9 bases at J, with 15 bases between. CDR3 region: CASSLGRSVVQYF. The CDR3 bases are TGTGCCAGCAGTTTGGGCAGAAGTGTTGTGCAGTACTTC.